This T cell receptor beta chain came from a study of Ad26.COV2.S vaccination and SARS-CoV-2 variants. Across the whole study: Enrollment placed the donor in the COV1001 Ad26.COV2.S trial arm. By the intramuscular route, Ad26.COV2.S was given once, or twice 56 days apart.

The treatment was: some 20 received Ad26.COV2.S at low or high dose, single or two shots; roughly 5 received placebo; per-sample allocation not given. All samples were drawn on day 63, counting from the first vaccine or placebo injection. The assay was immunoSEQ multiplex PCR, and TCRdb's table has in-frame clones only and misses some. The sample gives some 480,000 clones, around 90% of which show up once; around 13% is in the top ten. In germline, CDR1 is LGHDT, CDR2 YNNKEL (reference sequence). CDR3 length: 14 amino acids. The V end was cut by 3 bases, the J end by 3 bases, with 11 bases between. The receptor was derived from a person between 18 and 59 years old who received the Ad26.COV2.S COVID-19 vaccine or a placebo. V usage is TRBV3-1 (or the pseudogene TRBV3-2) and J usage is TRBJ1-1; D possibly corresponds to TRBD1 (5 bases). The sequenced sample was peripheral blood, obtained in a trial of Ad26.COV2.S vaccine versus placebo. CDR3 loop: CASSQGLIDTEAFF. The CDR3 DNA sequence: TGTGCCAGCAGCCAGGGGCTGATTGACACTGAAGCTTTCTTT.